This TCR beta chain was recorded in a study of cytomegalovirus exposure and HLA in healthy donors. A multiplex PCR was run with 60 Vbeta primers and 13 Jbeta primers. Profiling relied on immunoSEQ multiplex PCR, and the TCRdb table lists in-frame clones only, not all of them. Of 150,000 or so clones listed, roughly 73% are singletons. General study findings and limits: Productive status was seen about 87% or about 30% of the time for most TCR beta V segments in an earlier analysis.

The germline V and J ends were trimmed by 0 bases and 1 base, with 14 bases remaining between them. The CDR3 is 17 amino acids. Germline V CDR1 and CDR2: MGHRA, YSYEKL. For this clone: Its matching antigen is unknown.

The chain recombines TRBV4-1 with TRBJ2-3, with D possibly being TRBD1 (6 bases). Source material: PBMCs. The source of this sequence is a man in his forties or fifties in good health and CMV-seronegative. The CDR3 loop reads CASSQDVSGEGTDTQYF. CDR3 nucleotide sequence: TGCGCCAGCAGCCAAGATGTGTCAGGGGAAGGCACAGATACGCAGTATTTT.